One and the same sample provided the 30 T cell receptor beta chains below, sequenced in a study of T cell clones after liver transplantation. TCRdb keeps only in-frame clones here, not all; method: immunoSEQ multiplex PCR. The sample has some 50,000 clones, 60% to 80% seen once. The sequences come from CD4+ T cells from blood, collected at the 22-month timepoint. The source of these receptors is a human patient who received a liver transplant. The graft donor may have contributed some T cells.

The J gene is TRBJ1-3, the V gene TRBV4-1; no definite D call. V lost 8 bases, J lost 4 bases, and 12 bases lay in between. The CDR3 contains 13 residues. Germline V gives CDR1 MGHRA, CDR2 YSYEKL. The CDR3 sequence is CASGPATGNTIYF. In DNA, the CDR3 is TGCGCCAGCGGCCCCGCGACCGGAAACACCATATATTTT.

V is TRBV6-1 and J is TRBJ1-2; 7 bases are a match to TRBD1. The J segment lost 8 bases and the V segment lost 3 bases, leaving 6 bases of the junction unmatched. The germline V gene has CDR1 MNHNS and CDR2 SASEGT. CDR3 size: 13 residues. DNA for the CDR3: TGTGCCAGCAGTGATGAGGGGGCAAGAGGCTACACCTTC. This encodes CASSDEGARGYTF.

Within the sample, this clone is medium-sized. The chain carries TRBV10-3 and TRBJ2-7; no clear D. In germline, CDR1 is ENHRY, CDR2 SYGVKD. This CDR3 has 14 amino acids. The germline V and J ends were trimmed by 4 bases and 3 bases, with 13 bases remaining between them. CDR3 coding DNA: TGTGCCATCAGTGCCGGAAGGGCAGACTACGAGCAGTACTTC. Its translation is CAISAGRADYEQYF.

The chain couples TRBV11-3 to TRBJ2-3; tentatively, D is TRBD2 (7 bases). Trimming removed 1 base from V and 3 bases from J, with 11 bases in between. Germline CDR1 SGHNT, CDR2 YENEEA. This CDR3 comprises 15 residues. CDR3 sequence (DNA): TGTGCCAGCAGCTTAGCGGGGGGCGCAACAGATACGCAGTATTTT. It codes for CASSLAGGATDTQYF.

The chain combines TRBV18 with TRBJ1-2, with TRBD1 identical over 10 bases. The CDR3 spans 14 residues. V trimming: 3 bases; J trimming: 5 bases; junction bases outside the gene matches: 3. From germline, CDR1 is KGHSH and CDR2 LQKENI. CDR3 coding DNA: TGTGCCAGCTCACCCGGGACAGGGGAGTATGGCTACACCTTC. Translated, it gives CASSPGTGEYGYTF.

The chain recombines TRBV19 with TRBJ2-3; the D gene is possibly TRBD1 (5 bases). Germline values: CDR1 LNHDA, CDR2 SQIVND (reference sequence). CDR3 length equals 14 residues. The V and J ends lost 1 base and 2 bases respectively, with 7 bases between them. CDR3 in DNA: TGTGCCAGTAGTATAGGCAGGGACACAGATACGCAGTATTTT. This translates into CASSIGRDTDTQYF.

The chain combines TRBV30 with TRBJ2-3; 8 bases align to TRBD2. J lost 3 bases, V lost 7 bases, and 9 bases had no gene match. This CDR3 is built from 14 residues. Germline loops: CDR1 GTSNPN, CDR2 SVGIG (reference sequence). The CDR3 DNA is TGTGCCTTGACTCCGGGGGGGCGGACAGATACGCAGTATTTT. Encoded protein: CALTPGGRTDTQYF.

Only a few counts were recorded for this clone. This chain links TRBV5-6 with TRBJ2-3; 7 nucleotides agree with TRBD2. From germline, CDR1 is SGHDT and CDR2 YYEEEE. This CDR3 has 16 residues. V lost 2 bases to trimming and J lost 4 bases; unmatched junction nucleotides: 10. The DNA of the CDR3 is TGTGCCAGCAGCTTCCCTCGCGGGGGAGGCGCAGATACGCAGTATTTT. This codes for CASSFPRGGGADTQYF.

V and J are TRBV6-5 and TRBJ2-6, with D unresolved. There are 15 residues in the CDR3. Per the germline V gene, CDR1 is MNHEY and CDR2 is SVGAGI. The V and J ends lost 11 bases and 3 bases respectively, with 17 bases between them. CDR3 nucleotide sequence: TGTGCCGTACGCCCCTCCCTAGGTGGGGCCAACGTCCTGACTTTC. Protein product: CAVRPSLGGANVLTF.

This clone has just one count. The chain uses TRBV2 and TRBJ2-2; a weak D match, TRBD2 (5 bases). V was trimmed by 2 bases and J by 2 bases, leaving 6 bases between them. The germline V gene encodes CDR1 SNHLY and CDR2 FYNNEI. This CDR3 is built from 14 residues. This chain's CDR3 is CASSETSNTGELFF. Written as DNA, the CDR3 is TGTGCCAGCAGTGAAACTAGTAACACCGGGGAGCTGTTTTTT.

The chain recombines TRBV6-5 with TRBJ2-7; D perhaps matches TRBD2 (6 bases). The CDR3 loop spans 12 amino acids. Germline V gives CDR1 MNHEY, CDR2 SVGAGI. The V end lost 6 bases, the J end lost 5 bases, and 11 bases lay between the germline ends. The CDR3 nucleotides read TGTGCCAGCAGCCCCACGGGGGACGAGCAGTACTTC. This gives the protein CASSPTGDEQYF.

This sequence joins TRBV6-1 and TRBJ2-3; maybe TRBD1 (6 bases). V gave up 6 bases and J gave up 4 bases, with 17 bases separating them. The CDR3 runs to 15 residues. CDR1 is MNHNS and CDR2 is SASEGT in the germline V gene. The CDR3 region has the DNA TGTGCCAGCAGGGGCAGGGGAAAGAGGGCAGATACGCAGTATTTT. Amino acids: CASRGRGKRADTQYF.

The genes are TRBV6-1 and TRBJ2-1, with TRBD2 matching over 11 bases. Germline V gene sequence: CDR1 MNHNS, CDR2 SASEGT. The V and J ends lost 6 bases and 4 bases, in that order; junction bases with no gene match: 5. The CDR3 extends over 15 amino acids. CDR3 protein: CASSAGTSGYNEQFF. Written as DNA, the CDR3 is TGTGCCAGCAGCGCCGGGACTAGCGGATACAATGAGCAGTTCTTC.

The gene calls are TRBV6-1 and TRBJ2-3, with no clear D. Germline V gene data show CDR1 as MNHNS and CDR2 as SASEGT. The ends were cut back, 6 bases at V and 3 bases at J, with 4 bases in the middle. The CDR3 has 11 amino acids. CDR3 loop: CASRPTDTQYF. The DNA for the CDR3 is TGTGCCAGCAGACCTACAGATACGCAGTATTTT.

The rearrangement joins TRBV29-1 to TRBJ2-6; D uncertain. The CDR3 totals 14 residues. In germline, CDR1 is SQVTM, CDR2 ANQGSEA. V gave up 4 bases and J gave up 2 bases, with 9 bases separating them. CDR3: CSVAVSTGANVLTF. CDR3 nucleotides: TGCAGCGTTGCGGTTTCAACTGGGGCCAACGTCCTGACTTTC.

J is TRBJ2-4 and V is TRBV30; 11 nucleotides line up with TRBD2. Germline assignment: CDR1 GTSNPN and CDR2 SVGIG (reference sequence). The trim removed 2 bases at V and 6 bases at J, leaving 6 bases unmatched. There are 15 residues in the CDR3. In nucleotides, the CDR3 is TGTGCCTGGAGTTACACCGGGACTAGCGGAAACATTCAGTACTTC. Amino acid sequence: CAWSYTGTSGNIQYF.

V and J are TRBV6-5 and TRBJ1-2; no clear D. Trimming stripped 5 bases from V and 7 bases from J, with 8 bases between. Looked up from germline, CDR1 is MNHEY and CDR2 is SVGAGI. CDR3 size: 11 residues. The CDR3 DNA reads TGTGCCAGCAGTAGAGAGGCTGGCTACACCTTC. Translating it yields CASSREAGYTF.

The J gene is TRBJ1-1, the V gene TRBV4-2; D call uncertain. The germline V gene has CDR1 LGHNA and CDR2 YNFKEQ. The CDR3 consists of 17 residues. V lost 0 bases, J lost 1 base, and 15 bases lay in between. In DNA, the CDR3 is TGTGCCAGCAGCCAAGAAGAGTTGGGTCTCTCGAACACTGAAGCTTTCTTT. As protein: CASSQEELGLSNTEAFF.

The chain combines TRBV30 with TRBJ1-2; 8 positions agree with TRBD1. J gave up 1 base and V 2 bases, and 6 bases lay outside the gene matches. This CDR3 spans 15 amino acids. CDR1 is GTSNPN and CDR2 is SVGIG in the germline V gene (reference sequence). The CDR3 here is CAWSRQGFGNYGYTF. DNA of the CDR3: TGTGCCTGGAGTCGACAGGGGTTCGGTAACTATGGCTACACCTTC.

This clone was seen only a few times. This chain uses TRBV11-3 with TRBJ2-1; 13 bases line up with TRBD2. The CDR3 spans 15 residues. Germline trimming cut 2 bases from V and 8 bases from J; bases unmatched to any gene: 3. Germline V lookup: CDR1 SGHNT, CDR2 YENEEA. The CDR3 DNA follows: TGTGCCAGCAGCTTAAGGACTAGCGGGGGTGATGAGCAGTTCTTC. Amino acid sequence: CASSLRTSGGDEQFF.

The table lists this clone with a count of one. This chain links TRBV5-6 with TRBJ2-6, with D perhaps matching TRBD1 (5 bases). There are 15 residues in the CDR3. Germline-derived CDR1 and CDR2 are SGHDT and YYEEEE. Trimming cost V 5 bases and J 0 bases, with 9 bases left between them. CDR3: CASSLRVSGANVLTF. The CDR3 nucleotides are TGTGCCAGCAGTCTCAGGGTCTCTGGGGCCAACGTCCTGACTTTC.

The V gene is TRBV19, the J gene TRBJ1-3; 8 bases map to TRBD1. This CDR3 has 15 amino acids. The germline V gene encodes CDR1 LNHDA and CDR2 SQIVND (reference sequence). Trimming cost V 3 bases and J 4 bases; bases outside gene matches: 5. In DNA, the CDR3 is TGTGCCAGTAGTATCCCGGACAGGGCGGGAAACACCATATATTTT. Its translation is CASSIPDRAGNTIYF.

This clone was detected a few times. Within the sample, other DNA sequences also encode this same CDR3. V is TRBV13 and J is TRBJ1-2; D remains unclear. Trimming took off 0 bases at V and 7 bases at J, with 3 bases between the two ends. The CDR3 runs to 11 residues. The germline V gene encodes CDR1 PRHDT and CDR2 FYEKMQ (reference sequence). CDR3 sequence reads: CASSLGGGYTF. CDR3 nucleotides: TGTGCCAGCAGCTTAGGGGGTGGCTACACCTTC. The full variable domain, its missing parts supplied by reference TRBV13 and TRBJ1-2, is AAGVIQSPRHLIKEKRETATLKCYPIPRHDTVYWYQQGPGQDPQFLISFYEKMQSDKGSIPDRFSAQQFSDYHSELNMSSLELGDSALYFCASSLGGGYTFGSGTRLTVV.

This clone came up a few times. V and J are TRBV7-8 and TRBJ1-6; D is unclear. Per germline, CDR1 SGHVS and CDR2 FQNEAQ. The CDR3 is made up of 13 amino acids. V shed 5 bases and J shed 10 bases, with 12 bases lying between them. CDR3 sequence reads: CASSKGAYSPLHF. The DNA of the CDR3 is TGTGCCAGCAGCAAAGGTGCTTACTCACCCCTCCACTTT.

The J gene is TRBJ2-3, the V gene TRBV7-2, with TRBD2 matching over 9 bases. In germline, CDR1 is SGHTA, CDR2 FQGNSA. V shed 1 base, J shed 6 bases, and the junction held 5 bases outside the gene matches. The CDR3 contains 15 residues. CDR3 sequence (DNA): TGTGCCAGCAGCTTAGGGCTAGCGGGGAGCGATACGCAGTATTTT. Encoded protein: CASSLGLAGSDTQYF.

This clone was counted only a few times. V and J are TRBV6-5 and TRBJ2-7; D not resolved. Germline CDR1 and CDR2: MNHEY and SVGAGI. The CDR3 sequence is 12 residues long. V lost 6 bases and J 6 bases, leaving 12 bases between the germline ends. CDR3 DNA sequence: TGTGCCAGCAGGAACCCACTGAGCGAGCAGTACTTC. Translation gives CASRNPLSEQYF.

The chain joins TRBV19 to TRBJ2-1; 7 bases map to TRBD2. The germline V gene encodes CDR1 LNHDA and CDR2 SQIVND (reference sequence). V was clipped by 6 bases and J by 4 bases; unmatched bases: 18. This CDR3 is built from 18 residues. The CDR3 protein is CASRPSGVAGTFYNEQFF. The DNA of the CDR3 is TGTGCCAGTAGGCCGAGCGGAGTAGCGGGTACATTTTACAATGAGCAGTTCTTC.

At least ten counts were recorded for this clone. V gene TRBV7-9 combines with J gene TRBJ2-7, with D hard to call. The CDR3 runs to 13 residues. Germline V gives CDR1 SEHNR, CDR2 FQNEAQ (reference sequence). Trimming shortened V by 5 bases and J by 2 bases, and 10 bases separated the two germline ends. In DNA form, the CDR3 reads TGTGCCAGCAGCGTACGATGGACCTACGAGCAGTACTTC. Its protein is CASSVRWTYEQYF.

The chain carries TRBV7-2 and TRBJ2-5, with D possibly TRBD1 on 5 matching bases. CDR3 length equals 15 residues. V shed 1 base and J shed 2 bases, with 11 bases lying between them. Germline loops: CDR1 SGHTA, CDR2 FQGNSA. The CDR3: CASSLVGDRQETQYF. In DNA form, the CDR3 reads TGTGCCAGCAGCTTAGTAGGCGACAGACAAGAGACCCAGTACTTC.

V usage is TRBV27 and J usage is TRBJ1-4; no clear D. This CDR3 is built from 14 residues. The germline CDR1 and CDR2 sequences are MNHEY and SMNVEV (reference sequence). Trimming stripped 3 bases from V and 0 bases from J, with 5 bases between. DNA for the CDR3: TGTGCCAGCAGTTTCACGGCAACTAATGAAAAACTGTTTTTT. Translated: CASSFTATNEKLFF.